The subject of this entry is one T cell receptor beta chain. Per the study methods: Reference gene primer amplification yielded estimated nucleated cell counts. Sequencing used immunoSEQ multiplex PCR; TCRdb keeps in-frame clones, though not all of them. V, J and clone size are taken as reported in that table, and D and trimming were inferred from the DNA itself. The table includes 210,000 or so clones, around 80% detected once. This record comes from a study of blood T cell repertoires in COVID-19. Study details: T cells, B-cell-depleted T cells, or PBMCs supplied cDNA or gDNA.

Per the germline V gene, CDR1 is MNHEY and CDR2 is SVGAGI. V was trimmed by 4 bases and J by 6 bases, leaving 7 bases between them. This CDR3 spans 11 amino acids. V gene TRBV6-5 combines with J gene TRBJ2-7; D gene uncertain. The TCR comes from a human donor in a cohort sampled during active COVID-19. Sequenced material: peripheral blood. CDR3 in amino acids: CASSSIGEQYF. The CDR3 DNA follows: TGTGCCAGCAGTTCCATCGGCGAGCAGTACTTC.